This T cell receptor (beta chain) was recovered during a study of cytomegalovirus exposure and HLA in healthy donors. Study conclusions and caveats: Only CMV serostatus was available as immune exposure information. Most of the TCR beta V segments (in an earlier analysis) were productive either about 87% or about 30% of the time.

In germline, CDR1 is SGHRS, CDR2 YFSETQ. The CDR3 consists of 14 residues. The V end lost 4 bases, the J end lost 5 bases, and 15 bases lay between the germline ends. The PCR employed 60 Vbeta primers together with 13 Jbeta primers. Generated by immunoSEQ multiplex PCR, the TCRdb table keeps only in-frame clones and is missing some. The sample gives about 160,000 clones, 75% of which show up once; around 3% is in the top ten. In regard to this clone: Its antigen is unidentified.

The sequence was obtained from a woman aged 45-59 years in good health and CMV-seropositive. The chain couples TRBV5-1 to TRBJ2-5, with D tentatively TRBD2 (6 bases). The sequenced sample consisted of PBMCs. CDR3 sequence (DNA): TGCGCCAGCAGCCTGGGGACTCCCGGGGAGACCCAGTACTTC. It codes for CASSLGTPGETQYF.